One and the same sample provided the 9 T cell receptor beta chains below, sequenced in a study of blood T cell repertoires in COVID-19. Here immunoSEQ multiplex PCR was the method, and the copy in TCRdb shows in-frame clones only, minus some. The data hold around 70,000 clones, with 90% to 95% observed a single time. Sample: peripheral blood. Receptor source: a human donor in a cohort sampled during active COVID-19.

The rearrangement joins TRBV9 to TRBJ1-1, with D perhaps TRBD1 (6 bases). The germline CDR1 and CDR2 sequences are SGDLS and YYNGEE. The CDR3 length is 14 residues. Trimming pared 1 base from V and 4 bases from J, leaving 11 bases between. CDR3 sequence: CASSVTGTITEAFF. CDR3 bases: TGTGCCAGCAGCGTAACAGGGACAATCACTGAAGCTTTCTTT.

The chain uses TRBV19 and TRBJ2-7, with no clear D. V lost 2 bases and J 3 bases, leaving 8 bases between the germline ends. CDR1 and CDR2 from the germline V gene are LNHDA and SQIVND (reference sequence). The CDR3 has 13 amino acids. CDR3 protein: CASSISTGYEQYF. The CDR3 DNA is TGTGCCAGTAGTATAAGTACGGGCTACGAGCAGTACTTC.

The chain uses TRBV3-1 (or the pseudogene TRBV3-2) and TRBJ2-3; D is unresolved. CDR1 and CDR2 (germline): LGHDT, YNNKEL (reference sequence). V gave up 1 base and J gave up 5 bases, with 7 bases separating them. The CDR3 totals 13 residues. The CDR3 region has the DNA TGTGCCAGCAGCCAAGCCCCCGGAGATACGCAGTATTTT. Translated, it gives CASSQAPGDTQYF.

This chain uses TRBV19 with TRBJ2-3, with D perhaps TRBD1 (5 bases). Between the trimmed V and J ends, which lost 4 bases and 6 bases, there was a span of 8 bases. The CDR3 is made up of 12 amino acids. Germline CDR1 LNHDA, CDR2 SQIVND (reference sequence). CDR3 amino acids: CASSNRQDTQYF. For the CDR3, the DNA is TGTGCCAGTAGTAACCGACAGGATACGCAGTATTTT.

The chain couples TRBV11-3 to TRBJ1-6; 7 bases match TRBD1. Trimming removed 1 base from V and 6 bases from J; junction bases left unmatched: 6. The CDR3 sequence is 16 residues long. Germline assignment: CDR1 SGHNT and CDR2 YENEEA. CDR3 region: CASSLVRDSLNSPLHF. Here the CDR3 DNA reads TGTGCCAGCAGCTTAGTCAGGGACAGCCTTAATTCACCCCTCCACTTT.

The rearrangement joins TRBV9 to TRBJ1-2; the match to TRBD1 covers 11 bases. V lost 2 bases, J lost 2 bases, and 8 bases stayed unmatched. The germline CDR1 and CDR2 sequences are SGDLS and YYNGEE. The CDR3 length is 17 residues. The CDR3 DNA sequence: TGTGCCAGCAGCGTCACTCCCAGGACAGGGGGCAACTATGGCTACACCTTC. It codes for CASSVTPRTGGNYGYTF.

This chain links TRBV2 with TRBJ1-1; 7 bases match TRBD1. J lost 1 base, V lost 2 bases, and 4 bases had no gene match. Germline loops: CDR1 SNHLY, CDR2 FYNNEI. This CDR3 comprises 15 residues. Here the CDR3 DNA reads TGTGCCAGCAGTGAACAGAGGACAGGGAACACTGAAGCTTTCTTT. Amino acids: CASSEQRTGNTEAFF.

The gene calls are TRBV25-1 and TRBJ2-3, with TRBD1 identical over 7 bases. The CDR3 spans 15 residues. Germline V gene lookup returns CDR1 MGHDK and CDR2 SYGVNS. Trimming took 3 bases from V and 2 from J; bases not matched to a gene: 5. The DNA for the CDR3 is TGTGCCAGCAGTGAGTTAACAGGGGTCACAGATACGCAGTATTTT. It is translated as CASSELTGVTDTQYF.

The chain links TRBV5-5 to TRBJ2-1; 10 bases are a match to TRBD1. The CDR3 covers 16 residues. Germline trimming cut 0 bases from V and 7 bases from J; bases unmatched to any gene: 7. CDR1 SGHKS and CDR2 YYEKEE come from the germline V gene (reference sequence). CDR3 DNA: TGTGCCAGCAGCTTGGCCTCCGGGACAGGGGAAAATGAGCAGTTCTTC. It translates to CASSLASGTGENEQFF.